What follows are 25 T cell receptor beta chains derived from one specimen sequenced in a study of blood T cells in healthy people across ages. A second PCR of 7 to 11 cycles used a sample-barcoded 5' primer and a J-beta primer mix. One entry per CDR3 protein results from TCRdb running MiXCR on the 5' RACE reads. Of about 320,000 distinct CDR3 sequences in the sample, 25% to 30% were seen once. The sample was blood. Receptors originate from a woman between 65 and 79 years old in good health.

At least ten counts were recorded for this clonotype. V and J are TRBV10-3 and TRBJ1-4, with no clear D. V lost 3 bases to trimming and J lost 3 bases, with 11 bases between them. CDR1 ENHRY and CDR2 SYGVKD come from the germline V gene. The length of the CDR3 is 15 residues. CDR3 coding DNA: TGTGCCATCAGTGATCCGGACGGCGCTAATGAAAAACTGTTTTTT. Amino acid sequence: CAISDPDGANEKLFF.

This clonotype was observed a few times. The V gene is TRBV27, the J gene TRBJ2-7; 12 bases are a match to TRBD2. Germline V CDR1 and CDR2: MNHEY, SMNVEV (reference sequence). The CDR3 consists of 15 residues. V shed 4 bases, J shed 3 bases, and the junction held 4 bases outside the gene matches. The CDR3 spells CASSYTSGRSYEQYF. As DNA, the CDR3 is TGTGCCAGCAGTTACACTAGCGGGAGGAGCTACGAGCAGTACTTC.

The genes are TRBV20-1 and TRBJ1-6; tentative D call: TRBD1 (5 bases). The length of the CDR3 is 14 residues. The germline V gene has CDR1 DFQATT and CDR2 SNEGSKA (reference sequence). Trimming left V 6 bases short and J 7 bases short, with 16 bases between. In nucleotides, the CDR3 is TGCAGTGCCCGACGTGGCAGGGAAAATTCACCCCTCCACTTT. Translated, it gives CSARRGRENSPLHF.

The V call is TRBV18, the J call TRBJ2-5, with 10 nucleotides matching TRBD2. The CDR3 extends over 18 amino acids. V trimming: 6 bases; J trimming: 5 bases; junction bases outside the gene matches: 18. Germline CDR1 and CDR2: KGHSH and LQKENI. The CDR3 coding sequence is TGTGCCAGCTCGCTGACTAGCGGCCAGCGGGAGGGTCGGGAGACCCAGTACTTC. Its translation: CASSLTSGQREGRETQYF.

V is TRBV18 and J is TRBJ2-2; a weak D match, TRBD2 (5 bases). This CDR3 has 16 residues. The ends were cut back, 2 bases at V and 3 bases at J, with 13 bases in the middle. Germline CDR1 reads KGHSH; CDR2 reads LQKENI. The CDR3 reads CASSPNALGDTGELFF. The DNA for the CDR3 is TGTGCCAGCTCACCAAATGCCCTCGGGGACACCGGGGAGCTGTTTTTT.

The chain uses TRBV7-6 and TRBJ2-7, with D tentatively TRBD1 or TRBD2 (7 bases each). In germline, CDR1 is SGHVS, CDR2 FNYEAQ. Trimming shortened V by 1 base and J by 6 bases, and 16 bases separated the two germline ends. The CDR3 sequence is 15 residues long. CDR3 region: CASSLGSGQRGEQYF. CDR3 DNA: TGTGCCAGCAGCTTAGGCTCGGGACAGCGGGGCGAGCAGTACTTC.

In this sample, this clonotype turned up a few times. The rearrangement links TRBV20-1 to TRBJ2-3; D may be TRBD2 (5 bases). This CDR3 has 15 amino acids. Per the germline V gene, CDR1 is DFQATT and CDR2 is SNEGSKA (reference sequence). V shed 1 base and J shed 0 bases, with 11 bases lying between them. Here the CDR3 reads CSARAVVASTDTQYF. The CDR3 DNA is TGCAGTGCTAGAGCCGTGGTAGCGAGCACAGATACGCAGTATTTT.

The chain combines TRBV6-1 with TRBJ1-2, with no clear D. Trimming stripped 4 bases from V and 4 bases from J, with 4 bases between. This CDR3 comprises 11 residues. Germline values: CDR1 MNHNS, CDR2 SASEGT. CDR3 DNA sequence: TGTGCCAGCAGTGGGGCCTATGGCTACACCTTC. Protein sequence: CASSGAYGYTF.

This chain connects TRBV4-1 to TRBJ2-6, with D perhaps TRBD1 or TRBD2 (5 bases each). Trimming removed 5 bases at V and 0 bases at J, with 11 bases between. The CDR3 length is 16 residues. Germline CDR1 is MGHRA and CDR2 is YSYEKL. CDR3 sequence: CASSTRGVSGANVLTF. The CDR3, as DNA: TGCGCCAGCAGCACTCGAGGGGTCTCTGGGGCCAACGTCCTGACTTTC.

The J gene is TRBJ2-5, the V gene TRBV28; possibly TRBD2 for D (7 bases). The J call may be wrong; the DNA end is better matched by TRBJ2-7. Germline V lookup: CDR1 MDHEN, CDR2 SYDVKM. There are 14 residues in the CDR3. The CDR3 sequence: CASSSLGGRYEQYF. Here the CDR3 DNA reads TGTGCCAGCAGTTCCTTGGGGGGGCGGTACGAGCAGTACTTC.

V gene TRBV5-1 combines with J gene TRBJ2-5, with TRBD2 identical over 13 bases. The DNA end favors TRBJ2-7, so the J call may be wrong. The CDR3 extends over 16 amino acids. Germline CDR1 and CDR2: SGHRS and YFSETQ. CDR3 DNA sequence: TGCGCCAGCAGCTTGGAAACTAGCGGGAGGGCCTACGAGCAGTACTTC. This translates into CASSLETSGRAYEQYF.

The chain carries TRBV5-1 and TRBJ2-3; 8 bases fit TRBD1. After removal of 0 bases from V and 8 bases from J, the junction contained 5 bases not matched to a gene. The CDR3 is made up of 14 amino acids. Germline V gene lookup returns CDR1 SGHRS and CDR2 YFSETQ. CDR3 sequence reads: CASSLGQGPVTQYF. For the CDR3, the DNA is TGCGCCAGCAGCTTGGGACAGGGGCCCGTTACGCAGTATTTT.

This clonotype was detected a few times. This may stem from a read error, because a much larger clone lies one nucleotide away. Without the conserved terminal phenylalanine or tryptophan, this CDR3 likely stems from a read error. The rearrangement joins TRBV29-1 to TRBJ2-3; 7 bases map to TRBD1. This CDR3 region has 12 residues. J gave up 4 bases and V 8 bases, and 6 bases lay outside the gene matches. Germline V gives CDR1 SQVTM, CDR2 ANQGSEA. The CDR3 region is CSTRQGADTQYL. CDR3 in DNA: TGCAGCACGCGACAGGGCGCAGATACGCAGTATCTT.

The gene calls are TRBV5-1 and TRBJ2-1; a weak D match, TRBD1 (6 bases). The germline CDR1 and CDR2 sequences are SGHRS and YFSETQ. V was clipped by 0 bases and J by 7 bases, with 17 bases between them. The CDR3 length is 16 residues. The CDR3 nucleotides read TGCGCCAGCAGCTTGGGGGCCCCAAACAGGGTAAATGAGCAGTTCTTC. Protein: CASSLGAPNRVNEQFF.

The chain combines TRBV6-2 or TRBV6-3 with TRBJ2-1, with D possibly TRBD2 on 6 matching bases. The germline CDR1 and CDR2 sequences are MNHEY and SVGEGT. Trimming removed 4 bases at V and 2 bases at J, with 12 bases between. The CDR3 length is 15 residues. CDR3 sequence reads: CASSLEGPTYNEQFF. The CDR3 DNA follows: TGTGCCAGCAGTTTGGAGGGGCCTACCTACAATGAGCAGTTCTTC.

The V call is TRBV20-1, the J call TRBJ1-5; the D gene is possibly TRBD1 (6 bases). From germline, CDR1 is DFQATT and CDR2 SNEGSKA (reference sequence). Trimming removed 5 bases at V and 3 bases at J, with 17 bases between. This CDR3 has 15 residues. CDR3 residues: CSAPGGQTVNQPQHF. In DNA form, the CDR3 reads TGCAGTGCTCCTGGGGGGCAGACGGTCAATCAGCCCCAGCATTTT.

The chain carries TRBV7-2 and TRBJ2-1; D is unresolved. The CDR3 has 15 amino acids. CDR1 is SGHTA and CDR2 is FQGNSA in the germline V gene. Trimming took off 0 bases at V and 4 bases at J, with 10 bases between the two ends. The CDR3 is CASSLALDSYNEQFF. The CDR3, as DNA: TGTGCCAGCAGCTTAGCGCTGGATAGTTACAATGAGCAGTTCTTC.

The V gene is TRBV20-1, the J gene TRBJ2-2, with D perhaps matching TRBD1 or TRBD2 (5 bases each). This CDR3 spans 13 amino acids. Trimming left V 6 bases short and J 6 bases short, with 14 bases between. In germline, CDR1 is DFQATT, CDR2 SNEGSKA (reference sequence). The CDR3 reads CSALGELAGELFF. Written as DNA, the CDR3 is TGCAGTGCCCTGGGGGAGCTAGCCGGGGAGCTGTTTTTT.

This clonotype was counted only a few times. The chain has TRBV29-1 and TRBJ2-3; possible D gene TRBD2, 6 bases. Looked up from germline, CDR1 is SQVTM and CDR2 is ANQGSEA. Between the trimmed V and J ends, which lost 7 bases and 2 bases, there was a span of 10 bases. The CDR3 contains 12 residues. CDR3 bases: TGCAGCGGGACTATTCTCACAGATACGCAGTATTTT. Encoded protein: CSGTILTDTQYF.

The CDR3, as DNA: TGTGCCACCAGCAGAGATGTTGAGGGCACAGATACGCAGTATTTT. Translating it yields CATSRDVEGTDTQYF. The genes are TRBV15 and TRBJ2-3; unclear D gene. Germline V gene sequence: CDR1 LNHNV, CDR2 YYDKDF (reference sequence). Trimming left V 0 bases short and J 1 base short, with 8 bases between. The CDR3 spans 15 residues.

This clonotype turned up a few times. This sequence joins TRBV20-1 and TRBJ2-4, with D possibly being TRBD1 or TRBD2 (6 bases each). The CDR3 is 14 amino acids. The germline V gene encodes CDR1 DFQATT and CDR2 SNEGSKA (reference sequence). CDR3 protein: CSLLANRGGNIQYF. CDR3 sequence (DNA): TGCAGCCTGCTAGCGAATCGAGGGGGAAACATTCAGTACTTC.

A word on this clonotype: The junction differs from germline at one of its ends, possibly a read error. V usage is TRBV5-1 and J usage is TRBJ2-1, with 12 bases matching TRBD2. Looked up from germline, CDR1 is SGHRS and CDR2 is YFSETQ. The CDR3 runs 17 residues. The chain's CDR3 is CASSLGTSGIVNNVQFF. The CDR3 coding sequence is TGCGCCAGCAGCTTGGGGACTAGCGGGATCGTTAACAATGTGCAGTTCTTC.

The V gene is TRBV5-1, the J gene TRBJ1-2; 9 bases align to TRBD1. V gave up 4 bases and J gave up 0 bases; unmatched junction bases: 10. Germline values: CDR1 SGHRS, CDR2 YFSETQ. The CDR3 sequence is 17 residues long. CDR3 in DNA: TGCGCCAGCAGCCTCCTCCCGGGACAGGGAACTAACTATGGCTACACCTTC. As protein: CASSLLPGQGTNYGYTF.

This clonotype was seen only a few times. The V and J genes are TRBV15 and TRBJ2-5, with a weak D call TRBD1 (5 bases). The CDR3 loop spans 18 amino acids. Germline values: CDR1 LNHNV, CDR2 YYDKDF (reference sequence). The germline V and J ends were trimmed by 0 bases and 4 bases, with 21 bases remaining between them. This CDR3 reads CATSRDLWTIRNPETQYF. CDR3 DNA sequence: TGTGCCACCAGCAGAGATCTTTGGACAATTAGAAACCCAGAGACCCAGTACTTC.

This clonotype was counted a few times. This chain joins TRBV5-1 and TRBJ2-2; D not certain. V was clipped by 0 bases and J by 2 bases, with 8 bases between them. This CDR3 is built from 15 residues. Germline V gene lookup returns CDR1 SGHRS and CDR2 YFSETQ. CDR3 sequence: CASSLGHTNTGELFF. CDR3 sequence (DNA): TGCGCCAGCAGCTTGGGGCACACTAACACCGGGGAGCTGTTTTTT.